Presented here are 9 T cell receptor beta chains from one specimen sequenced in a study of CXCR3-negative and CXCR3-positive naive CD8 T cells. Findings and limits, study-wide: Hydrophobicity of TRB CDR3s was greater in CXCR3-positive naive cells than in CXCR3-negative naive cells.

For these TCRs, the target antigens are not known. The libraries of TRB cDNA were prepared using 5' RACE with UMI labels. TCRdb re-called the 5' RACE reads, yielding one record per CDR3 amino acid sequence without DNA. This sample's clone table lists 100,000 to 150,000 distinct CDR3 sequences. Material for sequencing was naive CXCR3+ CD8+ T cells from blood. The subset denotes: CD45RO-CCR7+CD27+CD95- naive CD8+ T cells expressing CXCR3 (TNR3+). These receptors were obtained from a human donor in good health. Some clones in this sample may be carry-over from other donors' samples.

This CDR3 reads CASSPSPYSGNTIYF. The rearrangement joins TRBV6-5 to TRBJ1-3; TCRdb's D call, TRBD1, is unchecked because there is no DNA. Germline CDR1 and CDR2: MNHEY and SVGAGI. The CDR3 has 15 amino acids.

V gene TRBV20-1 combines with J gene TRBJ2-7. This CDR3 spans 13 amino acids. CDR1 and CDR2 from the germline V gene are DFQATT and SNEGSKA (reference sequence). This CDR3 reads CSASVTYSYEQYF.

The V gene is TRBV28, the J gene TRBJ2-1; the D call from TCRdb, TRBD2, cannot be confirmed without DNA. The length of the CDR3 is 20 residues. Germline CDR1 MDHEN, CDR2 SYDVKM. The CDR3: CASSSHKRTSGSWSYNEQFF.

V usage is TRBV5-1 and J usage is TRBJ2-7. The CDR3 runs 14 residues. CDR1 is SGHRS and CDR2 is YFSETQ in the germline V gene. The CDR3 protein is CASSLGTDSYEQYF. Drawing the rest from reference TRBV5-1 and TRBJ2-7, the complete variable domain is KAGVTQTPRYLIKTRGQQVTLSCSPISGHRSVSWYQQTPGQGLQFLFEYFSETQRNKGNFPGRFSGRQFSNSRSEMNVSTLELGDSALYLCASSLGTDSYEQYFGPGTRLTVT.

The rearrangement joins TRBV29-1 to TRBJ2-5; TCRdb designates TRBD1, a call that cannot be tested without DNA. There are 15 residues in the CDR3. The germline CDR1 and CDR2 sequences are SQVTM and ANQGSEA. The CDR3: CSVVPGTRGTETQYF.

The chain couples TRBV20-1 to TRBJ2-7. The germline V gene has CDR1 DFQATT and CDR2 SNEGSKA (reference sequence). This CDR3 contains 11 residues. The CDR3 sequence: CSARFPYEQYF.

The chain carries TRBV28 and TRBJ2-3; TCRdb lists TRBD2, though no DNA is available to test this call. This CDR3 comprises 17 residues. Germline CDR1 reads MDHEN; CDR2 reads SYDVKM. CDR3 sequence reads: CASSPRQLSGGTDTQYF.

The chain uses TRBV6-6 and TRBJ1-2; there is no DNA to check the TCRdb D call of TRBD1. The germline gives CDR1 MNHNY, CDR2 SVGAGI (reference sequence). This CDR3 spans 14 amino acids. CDR3 loop: CASSYRTGFYGYTF.

The chain has TRBV28 and TRBJ2-3. The CDR3 sequence is 12 residues long. The germline gives CDR1 MDHEN, CDR2 SYDVKM. CDR3: CASSFQRDTQYF.